The entry below describes one TCR beta chain. V lost 3 bases and J 1 base, leaving 12 bases between the germline ends. Germline assignment: CDR1 MDHEN and CDR2 SYDVKM. CDR3 size: 15 residues. The sample comes from a study of cytomegalovirus exposure and HLA in healthy donors. TCRdb keeps only in-frame clones here, not all; method: immunoSEQ multiplex PCR. This table has about 82,000 clones, about 95% appearing once. Among the approximately 110 subjects of the validation cohort, separate from the approximately 700-subject first cohort, were the donors. The sequencing input was PBMCs. The rearrangement uses TRBV28 and TRBJ1-1; the D gene is possibly TRBD1 (6 bases). The TCR originated in a woman aged 18 to 35 in good health and CMV-seronegative. The CDR3 nucleotides are TGTGCCAGCAGTTTCCTGACAGGACCGAACACTGAAGCTTTCTTT. It codes for CASSFLTGPNTEAFF. Supplemented by reference TRBV28 and TRBJ1-1, the full variable domain reads DVKVTQSSRYLVKRTGEKVFLECVQDMDHENMFWYRQDPGLGLRLIYFSYDVKMKEKGDIPEGYSVSREKKERFSLILESASTNQTSMYLCASSFLTGPNTEAFFGQGTRLTVV.